This T cell receptor beta chain emerged from a study of radiotherapy plus CTLA-4 blockade in lung cancer. The wider study: Disease control was present in roughly a third of patients, and objective responses in under 20%. Overall study findings and caveats: Early blood T cell clone dynamics reportedly forecast response best, with interferon-beta. Some TCR clones had been derived from tumors. These clones expanded in peripheral blood after radiotherapy plus ipilimumab.

CDR3 length: 14 amino acids. Trimming stripped 4 bases from V and 1 base from J, with 9 bases between. The method was immunoSEQ multiplex PCR; TCRdb's version includes in-frame clones alone and lacks a portion of them. The sample holds 85,000 to 90,000 clones; around 87% are singletons and the top ten take approximately 16%. Treatment of patients with chemo-refractory metastatic non-small-cell lung cancer consisted of focal radiation plus CTLA-4 blockade with ipilimumab. With respect to this clone: Its antigen is unidentified.

The sequenced sample was peripheral blood, obtained from a patient treated with radiotherapy plus ipilimumab. V gene TRBV5-3 combines with J gene TRBJ1-5; tentatively, D is TRBD1 (5 bases). Being an ORF, TRBV5-3 has a function that is uncertain. The receptor was isolated from a human donor with non-small cell lung cancer that progressed on radiotherapy plus ipilimumab. CDR3 nucleotide sequence: TGTGCCAGAAGCGGGGACCTAAGCAATCAGCCCCAGCATTTT. Amino acids: CARSGDLSNQPQHF.